The next 4 T cell receptor beta chains were all read from a single sample in a study of cytomegalovirus exposure and HLA in healthy donors. TCRdb keeps only in-frame clones here, not all; method: immunoSEQ multiplex PCR. The data show over 85,000 clones, with about four fifths seen just once and 9% to 14% held by the top ten. The sequencing input was PBMCs. The origin of the receptors is a woman aged 18-29 years in good health and CMV-seropositive.

The rearrangement links TRBV6-1 to TRBJ1-6, with D uncertain. Germline-derived CDR1 and CDR2 are MNHNS and SASEGT. This CDR3 comprises 13 residues. V was trimmed by 7 bases and J by 10 bases, leaving 14 bases between them. CDR3 sequence: CASTQAVQSPLHF. DNA for the CDR3: TGTGCCAGCACCCAGGCCGTACAATCACCCCTCCACTTT.

The V and J genes are TRBV6-1 and TRBJ2-7, with TRBD1 matching over 9 bases. The CDR3 covers 13 residues. Germline V CDR1 and CDR2: MNHNS, SASEGT. V shed 6 bases, J shed 4 bases, and the junction held 4 bases outside the gene matches. CDR3 nucleotides: TGTGCCAGCAGCAGGGACAGGGCTTACGAGCAGTACTTC. It encodes CASSRDRAYEQYF.

The chain combines TRBV6-5 with TRBJ2-2, with 7 nucleotides matching TRBD2. The CDR3 spans 14 residues. Germline V lookup: CDR1 MNHEY, CDR2 SVGAGI. J was trimmed by 5 bases and V by 4 bases; bases with no gene match: 4. The CDR3 here is CASSLWGGTGELFF. The CDR3 nucleotides read TGTGCCAGCAGTTTATGGGGGGGAACCGGGGAGCTGTTTTTT.

The chain couples TRBV28 to TRBJ2-3, with a tentative D call TRBD2 (5 bases). Trimming removed 2 bases at V and 2 bases at J, with 8 bases between. This CDR3 contains 14 residues. The V gene's germline CDR1 is MDHEN and CDR2 SYDVKM. The CDR3 DNA reads TGTGCCAGCAGTTTAGAGGGATTCACAGATACGCAGTATTTT. Residues: CASSLEGFTDTQYF.